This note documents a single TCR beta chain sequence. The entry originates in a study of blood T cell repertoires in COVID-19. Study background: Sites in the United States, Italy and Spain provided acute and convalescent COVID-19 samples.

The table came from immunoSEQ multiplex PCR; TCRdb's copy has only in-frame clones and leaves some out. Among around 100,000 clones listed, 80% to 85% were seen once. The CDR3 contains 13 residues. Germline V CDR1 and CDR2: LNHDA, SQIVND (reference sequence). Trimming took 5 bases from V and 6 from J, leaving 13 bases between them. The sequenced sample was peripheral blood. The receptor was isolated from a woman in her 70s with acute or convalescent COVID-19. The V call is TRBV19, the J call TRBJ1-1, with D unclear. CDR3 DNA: TGTGCCAGTAGTCCGGCGGGAAACGCTGAAGCTTTCTTT. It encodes CASSPAGNAEAFF. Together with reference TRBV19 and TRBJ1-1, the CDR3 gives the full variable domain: DGGITQSPKYLFRKEGQNVTLSCEQNLNHDAMYWYRQDPGQGLRLIYYSQIVNDFQKGDIAEGYSVSREKKESFPLTVTSAQKNPTAFYLCASSPAGNAEAFFGQGTRLTVV.